A selection of T cell receptor beta chains follows, all from one sample in a study of T cell responses to AZD1222 COVID-19 vaccine. Assay: immunoSEQ multiplex PCR; the TCRdb copy retains only in-frame clones and omits some. Counted here are tens of thousands of clones, around nine tenths occurring once; the ten biggest clones make up approximately 4.2%. The input for sequencing was peripheral blood, taken on day 0 of AZD1222 vaccination. The receptors were gathered from an adult in good health. Both conserved end residues are part of each CDR3. The D gene is left open where the match is weak. The size of a clone is reported for some rows only, either as once, few or many, or as a class for expanded clones.

TRBV24-1,NA,NA,TRBJ1-2,TGTGCCACCAGGGACAGCTCAAATCCTATCCTCACCTTC,CATRDSSNPILTF
TRBV2,NA,NA,TRBJ2-2,TGTGCCGGAAATAGCGGACGAAACACCGGGGAGCTGTTTTTT,CAGNSGRNTGELFF
TRBV10-3,TRBD2,NA,TRBJ2-3,TGTGCCATCAGGGGGACAGCCGGGACTAGCGGGAGGGCCGCAGATACGCAGTATTTT,CAIRGTAGTSGRAADTQYF
TRBV3-1/TRBV3-2,TRBD2,NA,TRBJ2-1,TGTGCCAGCAGCCCTTGGACTAGCGGGAGTGATGAGCAGTTCTTC,CASSPWTSGSDEQFF
TRBV11-2,TRBD2,NA,TRBJ2-5,TGTGCCAGCAGCCCAGGGGTTTCGCTAGCGGGGTATCAAGAGACCCAGTACTTC,CASSPGVSLAGYQETQYF
TRBV7-8,TRBD1,once,TRBJ1-5,TGTGCCAGCAGCGTAAGCATCGGGACAGGGGGCCAGCCCCAGCATTTT,CASSVSIGTGGQPQHF
TRBV27,TRBD1,NA,TRBJ2-7,TGTGCCAGCAGTTTCGACAGGGGCTACGAGCAGTACTTC,CASSFDRGYEQYF
TRBV10-2,NA,few,TRBJ1-2,TGCGCCAGCAGGGGGGGGAACGATGGCTACACCTTC,CASRGGNDGYTF
TRBV7-4,TRBD2,NA,TRBJ2-4,TGTGCCAGCAGGGGGACTAGCGGGGGTCCCATAGCCAAAAACATTCAGTACTTC,CASRGTSGGPIAKNIQYF
TRBV11-3,NA,NA,TRBJ1-4,TGTGCCAGCAGTCACCCGGGGGTTAATGAAAAACTGTTTTTT,CASSHPGVNEKLFF
TRBV2,NA,NA,TRBJ1-2,TGTGCCAGCAGTGATCTGGGCAACTATGGCTACACCTTC,CASSDLGNYGYTF
TRBV7-8,TRBD1,NA,TRBJ1-2,TGTGCCAGCAGCCCACGGACAGGGTCTAACTATGGCTACACCTTC,CASSPRTGSNYGYTF
TRBV6-5,NA,once,TRBJ1-2,TGTGCCAGCAGTTACCTGTCTCGGGAAGGCTACACCTTC,CASSYLSREGYTF
TRBV11-2,NA,NA,TRBJ1-3,TGTGCCAGCAGCTCCGGGGCTGGAAACACCATATATTTT,CASSSGAGNTIYF
TRBV5-4,NA,few,TRBJ1-1,TGTGCCAGCAGATCGGACCTGAACACTGAAGCTTTCTTT,CASRSDLNTEAFF
TRBV6-5,TRBD1,NA,TRBJ1-1,TGTGCCAGCAGCAGGACTCAGGGGGGCACTGAAGCTTTCTTT,CASSRTQGGTEAFF
TRBV29-1,NA,once,TRBJ2-2,TGCAGCGTTCAAGGGGCGGGAAACACCGGGGAGCTGTTTTTT,CSVQGAGNTGELFF
TRBV27,TRBD2,once,TRBJ2-5,TGTGCCAGCAGTTCTCTGACTAGCGGGGCCCAAGAGACCCAGTACTTC,CASSSLTSGAQETQYF
TRBV9,NA,NA,TRBJ1-2,TGTGCCAGCAGCCCAGATAGTAACTATGGCTACACCTTC,CASSPDSNYGYTF
TRBV5-1,NA,NA,TRBJ1-3,TGCGCCAGCAGCCCGGAGGCCTCCCAGGGTGGAAACACCATATATTTT,CASSPEASQGGNTIYF
TRBV3-1/TRBV3-2,TRBD1,NA,TRBJ1-5,TGTGCCAGCAGCCAAGGGGACAGGGGCCGTCTGGCAAGCTCTCAGCCCCAGCATTTT,CASSQGDRGRLASSQPQHF
TRBV18,NA,NA,TRBJ2-7,TGTGCCAGCTCACCACCTATAGGGGAGAGTCCTAACTACGAGCAGTACTTC,CASSPPIGESPNYEQYF
TRBV6-5,NA,NA,TRBJ1-5,TGTGCCAGCAGTTACAACAGGCCGGGCCCCTATCAGCCCCAGCATTTT,CASSYNRPGPYQPQHF
TRBV11-3,TRBD1,NA,TRBJ2-7,TGTGCCAGCAGCTTAGAGGGACAGGGGGCCTACGAGCAGTACTTC,CASSLEGQGAYEQYF
TRBV5-5,NA,NA,TRBJ1-2,TGTGCCAGCAGGGCGGGGGTGGCTGGCTACACCTTC,CASRAGVAGYTF
TRBV12-3/TRBV12-4,NA,NA,TRBJ1-1,TGTGCCAGCAGACAGACAGATTCAACTGAAGCTTTCTTT,CASRQTDSTEAFF
TRBV5-1,TRBD1,NA,TRBJ1-1,TGCGCCAGCAGCCCTACCGGACAGGGGGGCACTGAAGCTTTCTTT,CASSPTGQGGTEAFF
TRBV5-5,TRBD1,NA,TRBJ2-7,TGTGCCAGCAGCTCAAAAGACAGGGGTTCTTCCTACGAGCAGTACTTC,CASSSKDRGSSYEQYF
TRBV5-1,TRBD2,NA,TRBJ2-5,TGCGCCAGCAGGGAAGCGGGAGGGCGGGAGACCCAGTACTTC,CASREAGGRETQYF
TRBV7-8,NA,NA,TRBJ1-1,TGTGCCAGCAGCTTCAGTCTAGGGGGGAACACTGAAGCTTTCTTT,CASSFSLGGNTEAFF
TRBV6-5,NA,NA,TRBJ2-5,TGTGCCAGCAGTTACTCGATAGAGGAGACCCAGTACTTC,CASSYSIEETQYF
TRBV11-3,NA,NA,TRBJ2-2,TGTGCCAGCAGCGAAGTCGACCCGAACACCGGGGAGCTGTTTTTT,CASSEVDPNTGELFF
TRBV3-1/TRBV3-2,NA,NA,TRBJ2-7,TGTGCCAGCAGCCAAGGGAGCGAGCAGTACTTC,CASSQGSEQYF
TRBV3-1/TRBV3-2,NA,NA,TRBJ1-3,TGTGCCAGCAGCCAAGAGACTGGAAACACCATATATTTT,CASSQETGNTIYF
TRBV5-1,NA,NA,TRBJ2-3,TGCGCCAGCAGCTTGGGGAGGACCTCGGATACGCAGTATTTT,CASSLGRTSDTQYF
TRBV10-3,TRBD1,NA,TRBJ2-1,TGTGCCATCAGTGAGTCACAGGGGGTGAGGTACAATGAGCAGTTCTTC,CAISESQGVRYNEQFF
TRBV10-2,TRBD2,NA,TRBJ2-7,TGCGCCAGCAGTGAGTTCAGAAGCGGGGGAGCCTACGAGCAGTACTTC,CASSEFRSGGAYEQYF
TRBV7-2,NA,NA,TRBJ1-5,TGTGCCAGCAGCAACCGACAGGGCAATCAGCCCCAGCATTTT,CASSNRQGNQPQHF
TRBV12-3/TRBV12-4,NA,NA,TRBJ1-1,TGTGCCAGCAGTGGGAACGGGGACACTGAAGCTTTCTTT,CASSGNGDTEAFF
TRBV18,NA,NA,TRBJ1-4,TGTGCCAGCTCCCCCAAAGGCGGAGATGAAAAACTGTTTTTT,CASSPKGGDEKLFF
TRBV7-3,NA,NA,TRBJ1-4,TGTGCCAGCGCGGTAGCCGATAATGAAAAACTGTTTTTT,CASAVADNEKLFF
TRBV2,NA,NA,TRBJ1-2,TGTGCCAGCACCCCGGGGGGAACAGACCGTGGCTACACCTTC,CASTPGGTDRGYTF
TRBV6-2/TRBV6-3,NA,NA,TRBJ1-2,TGTGCCAGCAGTTACGGTCCCTGGGATGGCTACACCTTC,CASSYGPWDGYTF
TRBV7-6,NA,few,TRBJ1-6,TGTGCCAGCAGCTCTTCCCGCAGTAATAATTCACCCCTCCACTTT,CASSSSRSNNSPLHF
TRBV7-6,NA,NA,TRBJ1-5,TGTGCCAGCAGCATCGAGGGGGTCGGGCCCCAGCATTTT,CASSIEGVGPQHF
TRBV7-2,NA,once,TRBJ2-3,TGTGCCAGCAGCTTGGCGGGGAGCACAGATACGCAGTATTTT,CASSLAGSTDTQYF
TRBV4-1,NA,few,TRBJ2-1,TGCGCCAGCAGCCGGCCTCTCATGGATGAGCAGTTCTTC,CASSRPLMDEQFF
TRBV6-6,NA,NA,TRBJ1-3,TGTGCCAGCAGTTACCTGGTGAGCTCTGGAAACACCATATATTTT,CASSYLVSSGNTIYF
TRBV7-8,NA,NA,TRBJ1-2,TGTGCCAGCAGCTTAGATTTGGAGCGCGGCTACACCTTC,CASSLDLERGYTF
TRBV6-5,NA,NA,TRBJ1-2,TGTGCCAGCAGTTACGCGACGCCCGGGGGCGGCTACACCTTC,CASSYATPGGGYTF
TRBV15,NA,NA,TRBJ1-2,TGTGCCACCAGCTTCCGGGACGGTGACTATGGCTACACCTTC,CATSFRDGDYGYTF
TRBV6-5,TRBD1,NA,TRBJ1-1,TGTGCCAGCAGTTGGGACAGGGCGGGGGCTGAAGCTTTCTTT,CASSWDRAGAEAFF
TRBV27,TRBD2,once,TRBJ2-7,TGTGCCAGCAGTCACGGACTAGCGGGAGGAGACGAGCAGTACTTC,CASSHGLAGGDEQYF
TRBV7-3,NA,once,TRBJ1-1,TGTGCCAGCAGCTTAACGTTTGCAGGGGAAACTGAAGCTTTCTTT,CASSLTFAGETEAFF
TRBV27,TRBD2,NA,TRBJ2-7,TGTGCCAGCAGGTCTATCGGACTAGCGGGCCTCTATGAGCAGTACTTC,CASRSIGLAGLYEQYF
TRBV7-3,TRBD2,once,TRBJ2-1,TGTGCCAGCAGCTCCCAGTACGGGGGGTCCTACAATGAGCAGTTCTTC,CASSSQYGGSYNEQFF
TRBV2,NA,NA,TRBJ2-7,TGTGCCAGCAGTGAAGACTTTACCTACGAGCAGTACTTC,CASSEDFTYEQYF
TRBV6-5,TRBD1,NA,TRBJ1-1,TGTGCCAGCATCCAACTTGAGGGGGCTAAGGGAGCTTTCTTT,CASIQLEGAKGAFF